This T cell receptor (beta chain) was found in a study of cytomegalovirus exposure and HLA in healthy donors. As regards this clone: Its antigen is not identified.

The germline gives CDR1 LNHDA, CDR2 SQIVND (reference sequence). Between the trimmed V and J ends, which lost 7 bases and 5 bases, there was a span of 17 bases. CDR3 length equals 14 residues. Study-wide results and caveats: Earlier results showed most TCR beta V segments being productive about 90% or about 30% of the time.

This PCR relied on a set of 60 Vbeta primers and 13 Jbeta primers. Data came from immunoSEQ multiplex PCR; TCRdb stores just in-frame clones and leaves some out. The sample has about 130,000 clones, around 70% seen once. The material sequenced was PBMCs. This rearrangement joins TRBV19 to TRBJ1-2, with D perhaps TRBD1 (5 bases). The receptor was isolated from a man younger than 40 in good health and CMV-seropositive. The CDR3 is CASKTQQVPYGYTF. CDR3 coding DNA: TGTGCCAGTAAGACCCAACAGGTCCCGTATGGCTACACCTTC.